These T cell receptor beta chains were read from a single sample in a study of identical twins. MiXCR, applied by TCRdb to the 5' RACE reads, yields one record per CDR3 protein. The data contain 500,000 to 550,000 distinct CDR3 sequences, about 20% of them singletons. The same data also contributed to another study, on T cells expressing NK-cell markers.

What was sequenced was CD4+ T cells sorted from blood. All receptors derive from a woman younger than 35 in good health. The CDR3 runs from the conserved cysteine through the conserved F or W. The D gene is left open where the match is weak. Clone size, where shown, is once, few, many, or a class for clones that have expanded.

TRBJ2-1 | TRBV6-1 | . | . | TGTGCCAGCAGTGAAGCGGGGCAGTGGCAGTTCTTC | CASSEAGQWQFF
TRBJ2-1 | TRBV20-1 | few | . | TGCAGTGCCCCGGGGGACTGGGGACACAATGAGCAGTTCTTC | CSAPGDWGHNEQFF
TRBJ2-2 | TRBV29-1 | . | TRBD2 | TGCAGCGTGATACTAGCGGGCACCGGGGAGCTGTTTTTT | CSVILAGTGELFF
TRBJ2-1 | TRBV10-3 | few | TRBD1 | TGTGCCACCCGGGGGGGGACAGGGGAATACAATGAGCAGTTCTTC | CATRGGTGEYNEQFF
TRBJ2-7 | TRBV12-3/TRBV12-4 | . | . | TGTGCCAGCAGTTTAACCATCCGAATCTACGAGCAGTACTTC | CASSLTIRIYEQYF
TRBJ2-5 | TRBV25-1 | . | TRBD2 | TGTGCCAGCAGTGGCGGCAGCGGGGCATTTACAGGGACCCAGTACTTC | CASSGGSGAFTGTQYF
TRBJ1-2 | TRBV6-1 | few | . | TGTGCCAGCAGTGTTAGGAATAACTATGGCTACACCTTC | CASSVRNNYGYTF
TRBJ2-3 | TRBV9 | . | . | TGTGCCAGCAGCGTAGAGAGGCCAGATACGCAGTATTTT | CASSVERPDTQYF
TRBJ2-7 | TRBV29-1 | . | . | TGCAGCGTTGGGACGAACGAGCAGTACTTC | CSVGTNEQYF
TRBJ2-7 | TRBV29-1 | few | . | TGCAGCGTTGAGCTGGCGGGAAGCTCCTACGAGCAGTACTTC | CSVELAGSSYEQYF
TRBJ2-3 | TRBV20-1 | . | TRBD1 | TGCAGTGGCTCACAGGGGTATGATACGCAGTATTTT | CSGSQGYDTQYF
TRBJ2-4 | TRBV20-1 | few | . | TGCAGTGCAGGGGTGTGGCGGGCCACGCAAAACATTCAGTACTTC | CSAGVWRATQNIQYF
TRBJ2-4 | TRBV2 | . | TRBD1 | TGTGCCAGCAGCGTGGACAGGGGCGACATTCAGTACTTC | CASSVDRGDIQYF
TRBJ2-1 | TRBV5-1 | few | TRBD2 | TGCGCCAGCAGGGAAACTAGCGGGGGGGCCTTGAACTACAATGAGCAGTTCTTC | CASRETSGGALNYNEQFF
TRBJ2-1 | TRBV7-2 | few | . | TGTGCCAGCAGCCCCGTGGAAAGGGGTGAGCAGTTCTTC | CASSPVERGEQFF
TRBJ2-1 | TRBV20-1 | . | TRBD2 | TGCAGTACCACTAAAGCGGGAGGGCCTAGTGAGCAGTTCTTC | CSTTKAGGPSEQFF
TRBJ2-1 | TRBV20-1 | few | TRBD2 | TGCAGTGCTAGAGATAAAGGACTAGCGGGTGTCAATGAGCAGTTCTTC | CSARDKGLAGVNEQFF
TRBJ2-7 | TRBV6-2/TRBV6-3 | . | . | TGTGCCAGCAGCCCCGACGGCGCCTACGAGCAGTACTTC | CASSPDGAYEQYF
TRBJ1-2 | TRBV5-1 | . | . | TGCGCCAGCAGCTTGATGACGGAAAACTATGGCTACACCTTC | CASSLMTENYGYTF
TRBJ1-3 | TRBV12-3/TRBV12-4 | . | . | TGTGCCAGCAGTTCCCAGGACAGACACACCATATATTTT | CASSSQDRHTIYF
TRBJ1-1 | TRBV27 | . | . | TGTGCCAGCAGTTTATCGGCACACCTAGACAAGGGAGCTTTCTTT | CASSLSAHLDKGAFF
TRBJ2-7 | TRBV20-1 | few | TRBD2 | TGCAGTGCTAGCCCCCTCGGACTAGCGGGAGCCTACGAGCAGTACTTC | CSASPLGLAGAYEQYF
TRBJ2-6 | TRBV5-1 | . | . | TGCGCCAGCAGCTTGGCCCCGGGCTCTGGGGCCAACGTCCTGACTTTC | CASSLAPGSGANVLTF
TRBJ2-5 | TRBV6-2/TRBV6-3 | . | TRBD2 | TGTGCCAGCAGTTCCGGACTAGCGGGGTGGCAAGAGACCCAGTACTTC | CASSSGLAGWQETQYF
TRBJ2-3 | TRBV20-1 | . | . | TGCAGTGCTAGGGGGCTTGGAGATACGCAGTATTTT | CSARGLGDTQYF
TRBJ2-1 | TRBV20-1 | few | . | TGCAGTGCTAGGGGGGGGCGGGGCCTATACAATGAGCAGTTCTTC | CSARGGRGLYNEQFF
TRBJ1-1 | TRBV29-1 | . | . | TGCAGCGTTGGAAGGACCTCGAACACTGAAGCTTTCTTT | CSVGRTSNTEAFF
TRBJ2-2 | TRBV21-1 | . | . | TGTGCCAGCAGCGAGCGACAGGGTCATTCGGGCACCGGGGAGCTGTTTTTT | CASSERQGHSGTGELFF
TRBJ2-2 | TRBV29-1 | few | . | TGCAGCGTTGAAAAGGCAGGGAACACCGGGGAGCTGTTTTTT | CSVEKAGNTGELFF
TRBJ2-5 | TRBV7-2 | . | TRBD2 | TGTGCCAGCAGCTTAAAGGGACTAGGGGAGACCCAGTACTTC | CASSLKGLGETQYF
TRBJ2-7 | TRBV6-5 | . | . | TGTGCCAGCAGTTACCGGACTGGAGGATTCTACGAGCAGTACTTC | CASSYRTGGFYEQYF
TRBJ2-3 | TRBV7-6 | . | . | TGTGCCATCCGGCCGGCCTTCGGAGCAGATACGCAGTATTTT | CAIRPAFGADTQYF
TRBJ2-7 | TRBV18 | . | TRBD2 | TGTGCCAGCTCCCGAGGACTAGCGCGAGAGGCCTACGAGCAGTACTTC | CASSRGLAREAYEQYF
TRBJ2-3 | TRBV5-6 | . | . | TGTGCCAGCAGCCGTCCGAAGCTAGCGTTTAGAGATACGCAGTATTTT | CASSRPKLAFRDTQYF
TRBJ1-6 | TRBV20-1 | . | TRBD1 | TGCAGTGCTGTGGGACAGCTTTTCAGTTCACCCCTCCACTTT | CSAVGQLFSSPLHF
TRBJ2-5 | TRBV6-1 | . | . | TGTGCCAGCACCAGAAGGGGTCAAGAGACCCAGTACTTC | CASTRRGQETQYF
TRBJ1-2 | TRBV11-2 | few | TRBD1 | TGTGCCAGCAGCTTAACTGTCGACAGGGTATATGGCTACACCTTC | CASSLTVDRVYGYTF
TRBJ2-1 | TRBV20-1 | few | TRBD2 | TGCAGTGCTGGGGGGACTAGCGGGAGGGGTGAGCAGTTCTTC | CSAGGTSGRGEQFF